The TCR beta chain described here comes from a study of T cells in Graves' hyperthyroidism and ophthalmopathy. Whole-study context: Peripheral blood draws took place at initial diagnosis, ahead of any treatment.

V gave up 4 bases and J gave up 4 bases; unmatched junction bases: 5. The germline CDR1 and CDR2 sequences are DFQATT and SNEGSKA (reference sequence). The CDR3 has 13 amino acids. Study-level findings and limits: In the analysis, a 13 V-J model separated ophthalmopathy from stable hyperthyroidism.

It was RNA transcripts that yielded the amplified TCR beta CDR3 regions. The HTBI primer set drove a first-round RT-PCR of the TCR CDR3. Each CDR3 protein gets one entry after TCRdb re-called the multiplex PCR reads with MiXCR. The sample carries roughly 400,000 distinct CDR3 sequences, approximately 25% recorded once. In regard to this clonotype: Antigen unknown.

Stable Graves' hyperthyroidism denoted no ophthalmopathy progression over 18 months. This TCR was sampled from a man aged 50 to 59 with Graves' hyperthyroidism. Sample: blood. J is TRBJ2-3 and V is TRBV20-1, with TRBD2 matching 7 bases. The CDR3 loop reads CSATVTSADTQYF. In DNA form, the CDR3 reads TGCAGTGCTACGGTTACTAGCGCAGATACGCAGTATTTT.